This entry concerns a single T cell receptor (beta chain). This entry belongs to a study of T-cell reconstitution after alpha-beta-depleted transplantation in children. The CDR3 length is 15 residues. J lost 5 bases, V lost 6 bases, and 5 bases had no gene match. Germline V lookup: CDR1 MNHEY, CDR2 SVGEGT. The library targeted TCRbeta and was prepared with unique molecular identifiers. Using its own MiXCR run on the PCR reads, TCRdb lists one record per CDR3 protein. The sample records some 490,000 distinct CDR3 sequences, about 12% being singletons. The sequencing here drew on PBMCs from the stem cell graft donor, taken from the stem cell graft. This sequence was found in a human donor who donated a stem cell graft to a child with combined immunodeficiency. The chain carries TRBV6-2 or TRBV6-3 and TRBJ2-1; 12 bases fit TRBD2. Here the CDR3 DNA reads TGTGCCAGCAGCAGACTAGCGGGGGTTAACAATGAGCAGTTCTTC. This sequence encodes CASSRLAGVNNEQFF.